This T cell receptor (beta chain) was documented in a study of T cell responses to AZD1222 COVID-19 vaccine. In regard to this clone: Its matching antigen is unknown.

Trimming shortened V by 5 bases and J by 9 bases, and 20 bases separated the two germline ends. CDR1 SGHRS and CDR2 YFSETQ come from the germline V gene. This CDR3 spans 15 amino acids. TCRdb keeps only in-frame clones here, not all; method: immunoSEQ multiplex PCR. The table has 99,000 or so clones, around nine tenths seen once. Study-level points and caveats: Clonal diversity may have been underestimated in mostly white British donors. Unmutated regions of variants are reportedly targeted by nearly half of spike-specific TCRs.

V is TRBV5-1 and J is TRBJ1-4; tentatively, D is TRBD1 (5 bases). The sequences come from peripheral blood, collected 28 days after the second dose of the MenACWY control vaccine. This receptor was obtained from an adult who received the MenACWY meningococcal vaccine as a control. CDR3 bases: TGCGCCAGCAGATGGTCCCGGGACGGCCAACAAAAACTGTTTTTT. As protein: CASRWSRDGQQKLFF.